Listed here are 23 T cell receptor beta chains from one sample, sequenced in a study of cytomegalovirus exposure and HLA in healthy donors (dated by TCRdb to 2016 to 2017). Library generation was performed with the immunoSEQ multiplex PCR assay. TCRdb's version of the immuneACCESS table is confined to in-frame rearrangements and falls short of the full clone set. An unresolved V gene accounts for under half of the shortfall where checked; the remainder is of unknown origin. For this sample the table gives about 190,000 clones, of which more than 75% were detected only once. The ten largest clones add up to approximately 7% of the sample. Sequencing was carried out using PBMCs. These receptors were obtained from a man aged 18 to 29 in good health and CMV-seropositive.

The chain recombines TRBV29-1 with TRBJ1-3; the match to TRBD1 covers 7 bases. The V gene's germline CDR1 is SQVTM and CDR2 ANQGSEA. The CDR3 spans 15 residues. Unmatched junction bases numbered 8, after V lost 6 bases and J lost 0 bases. The DNA of the CDR3 is TGCAGCGTCATCCCCGGGACAGCCTCTGGAAACACCATATATTTT. Residues: CSVIPGTASGNTIYF.

V gene TRBV4-3 combines with J gene TRBJ2-1; TRBD1 aligns across 8 bases. Germline V gene data show CDR1 as LGHNA and CDR2 as YSLEER. CDR3 length: 15 residues. With 2 bases clipped from V and 7 bases from J, the junction kept 7 bases outside the gene matches. CDR3 protein: CASSQTSDRANEQFF. CDR3 DNA sequence: TGCGCCAGCAGCCAAACATCGGACAGGGCGAATGAGCAGTTCTTC.

The CDR3 nucleotides are TGTGCCAGCACCCCCCTTTTTCGGGAGAGTGGGGCCAACGTCCTGACTTTC. This translates into CASTPLFRESGANVLTF. J is TRBJ2-6 and V is TRBV2; D perhaps matches TRBD2 (6 bases). Germline values: CDR1 SNHLY, CDR2 FYNNEI. This CDR3 comprises 17 residues. V gave up 7 bases and J gave up 3 bases, with 19 bases separating them.

The genes are TRBV13 and TRBJ2-3; D is uncertain. Between the trimmed V and J ends, which lost 0 bases and 6 bases, there was a span of 10 bases. CDR1 is PRHDT, CDR2 FYEKMQ, per germline (reference sequence). The CDR3 contains 14 residues. Here the CDR3 reads CASSLGARLDTQYF. CDR3 coding DNA: TGTGCCAGCAGCTTAGGCGCTCGACTGGATACGCAGTATTTT.

The CDR3 sequence: CASSTDLLDIQYF. CDR3 coding DNA: TGTGCCTCCTCGACAGATCTCTTGGACATTCAGTACTTC. The J gene is TRBJ2-4, the V gene TRBV10-3; D might be TRBD1 (5 bases). The V gene's germline CDR1 is ENHRY and CDR2 SYGVKD. This CDR3 contains 13 residues. V lost 11 bases and J 8 bases, leaving 19 bases between the germline ends.

V usage is TRBV27 and J usage is TRBJ2-7; maybe TRBD1 (6 bases). CDR3 length equals 14 residues. Germline CDR1 MNHEY, CDR2 SMNVEV (reference sequence). V was pared by 2 bases and J by 3 bases, with 11 bases between. Written as DNA, the CDR3 is TGTGCCAGCAGTTTAGGCGTAGGGGGCTACGAGCAGTACTTC. Its protein product is CASSLGVGGYEQYF.

The V call is TRBV7-3, the J call TRBJ2-3; TRBD2 matches 16 bases. Germline assignment: CDR1 SGHTA and CDR2 FQGTGA. The CDR3 sequence is 16 residues long. J gave up 5 bases and V 3 bases, and 2 bases lay outside the gene matches. The CDR3 loop reads CASSLGLAGGGDTQYF. The CDR3 region has the DNA TGTGCCAGCAGCTTGGGACTAGCGGGAGGGGGAGATACGCAGTATTTT.

J is TRBJ2-7 and V is TRBV28; 7 bases agree with TRBD1. CDR3 length: 11 amino acids. Trimming removed 8 bases from V and 4 bases from J; junction bases left unmatched: 2. Germline V gene data show CDR1 as MDHEN and CDR2 as SYDVKM. The CDR3 spells CASRRGYEQYF. The CDR3 region has the DNA TGTGCCAGCCGCAGGGGGTACGAGCAGTACTTC.

J is TRBJ2-5 and V is TRBV28, with 11 bases lining up with TRBD2. The CDR3 runs 17 residues. CDR1 and CDR2 from the germline V gene are MDHEN and SYDVKM. V lost 3 bases and J lost 4; bases outside the gene matches: 10. CDR3 bases: TGTGCCAGCAGTTTGGGAGTAGCGGGAGGGATCCGAGAGACCCAGTACTTC. Protein sequence: CASSLGVAGGIRETQYF.

The chain employs TRBV15 and TRBJ2-2, with TRBD2 matching over 7 bases. Losses at the gene ends were 11 bases for V and 1 base for J; bases not matched to a gene: 1. This CDR3 comprises 12 residues. Germline CDR1 and CDR2: LNHNV and YYDKDF (reference sequence). The CDR3 nucleotides read TGTGCCGCTAGCGGGAACACCGGGGAGCTGTTTTTT. Translation: CAASGNTGELFF.

This chain connects TRBV27 to TRBJ2-1, with TRBD2 identical over 10 bases. Losses at the gene ends were 3 bases for V and 4 bases for J; bases not matched to a gene: 12. The CDR3 runs 18 residues. The V gene's germline CDR1 is MNHEY and CDR2 SMNVEV (reference sequence). The CDR3 bases are TGTGCCAGCAGTTTGGGGCTAGCGGGAGTCTCGGGGTACAATGAGCAGTTCTTC. Translation: CASSLGLAGVSGYNEQFF.

The count of this clone is one. The chain recombines TRBV9 with TRBJ1-5; D ambiguous. Germline V lookup: CDR1 SGDLS, CDR2 YYNGEE. Trimming pared 0 bases from V and 0 bases from J, leaving 7 bases between. The CDR3 is 15 amino acids. The CDR3: CASSVGGVSNQPQHF. In nucleotides, the CDR3 is TGTGCCAGCAGCGTAGGCGGGGTTAGCAATCAGCCCCAGCATTTT.

The chain couples TRBV27 to TRBJ2-1; 8 bases map to TRBD1. Looked up from germline, CDR1 is MNHEY and CDR2 is SMNVEV (reference sequence). The CDR3 runs to 16 residues. Losses at the gene ends were 6 bases for V and 5 bases for J; bases not matched to a gene: 12. Written as DNA, the CDR3 is TGTGCCAGCAGGCCAACCTCGGGACAGGTAAACAATGAGCAGTTCTTC. Protein product: CASRPTSGQVNNEQFF.

Here the CDR3 DNA reads TGTGCCAGCAGCCCTAACCCCGGGACTAGCGGGAGGTTGGCCTACGAGCAGTACTTC. Its translation: CASSPNPGTSGRLAYEQYF. The chain joins TRBV7-2 to TRBJ2-7; TRBD2 matches 15 bases. Germline CDR1 is SGHTA and CDR2 is FQGNSA. The CDR3 has 19 residues. The ends lost 5 bases at V and 2 bases at J; junction bases unmatched: 13.

CDR3 in DNA: TGTGCCAGCAGCTTAGAAGGGACTAGCGGGAGTAATCGCGAGCAGTACTTC. This gives the protein CASSLEGTSGSNREQYF. The gene calls are TRBV7-2 and TRBJ2-7, with TRBD2 matching 14 bases. J was trimmed by 6 bases and V by 1 base; bases with no gene match: 8. Germline values: CDR1 SGHTA, CDR2 FQGNSA. This CDR3 has 17 residues.

The rearrangement links TRBV11-2 to TRBJ2-7, with TRBD2 matching 8 bases. Germline CDR1 and CDR2: SGHAT and FQNNGV. The CDR3 is 16 residues long. V lost 0 bases to trimming and J lost 4 bases; unmatched junction nucleotides: 8. Here the CDR3 reads CASSLDDISGRYEQYF. In nucleotides, the CDR3 is TGTGCCAGCAGCTTAGACGATATCAGCGGGAGATACGAGCAGTACTTC. Variable domain in full (rest from reference TRBV11-2 and TRBJ2-7): EAGVAQSPRYKIIEKRQSVAFWCNPISGHATLYWYQQILGQGPKLLIQFQNNGVVDDSQLPKDRFSAERLKGVDSTLKIQPAKLEDSAVYLCASSLDDISGRYEQYFGPGTRLTVT.

This clone occurred a few times. V is TRBV5-8 and J is TRBJ2-7, with a tentative D call TRBD1 (5 bases). V lost 7 bases to trimming and J lost 7 bases, with 27 bases between them. Germline V gene sequence: CDR1 SGHTS, CDR2 YDEGEE. CDR3 length: 16 amino acids. This chain's CDR3 is CASERGLIPTAEEQYF. Written as DNA, the CDR3 is TGTGCCAGCGAAAGGGGTCTTATACCCACGGCGGAAGAGCAGTACTTC.

This clone has only a few counts. The chain is built from TRBV19 and TRBJ2-2; TRBD2 aligns across 13 bases. J lost 7 bases, V lost 8 bases, and 7 bases had no gene match. Germline V gene data show CDR1 as LNHDA and CDR2 as SQIVND (reference sequence). The CDR3 spans 15 residues. CDR3 sequence (DNA): TGTGCCAGTGATGGACTAGCGGGAGTACGCGGGGAGCTGTTTTTT. Translating gives CASDGLAGVRGELFF.

The J gene is TRBJ1-2, the V gene TRBV5-1; 7 bases agree with TRBD1. This CDR3 has 13 residues. V trimming: 9 bases; J trimming: 2 bases; junction bases outside the gene matches: 7. Germline CDR1 reads SGHRS; CDR2 reads YFSETQ. Here the CDR3 DNA reads TGCGCCAACCTGACAGGGTACAACTATGGCTACACCTTC. The encoded protein is CANLTGYNYGYTF.

This clone has more than one count but fewer than ten. Its ends do not fully match the called genes, so a read error is possible. This sequence joins TRBV13 and TRBJ2-3; 7 bases match TRBD1. Germline CDR1 reads PRHDT; CDR2 reads FYEKMQ (reference sequence). CDR3 length: 14 amino acids. The CDR3: CASSLGGFTDTQYF. The CDR3 coding sequence is TGTGCCAGCAGCCTAGGGGGCTTCACAGATACGCAGTATTTT.

V and J are TRBV30 and TRBJ2-7; D is perhaps TRBD1 (5 bases). V was shortened by 0 bases and J by 5 bases, with 26 bases between the two germline ends. The CDR3 is 18 residues long. Germline V gene sequence: CDR1 GTSNPN, CDR2 SVGIG (reference sequence). CDR3 amino acids: CAWSVNTMLSSTVDEQYF. For the CDR3, the DNA is TGTGCCTGGAGTGTAAATACTATGTTATCTTCGACAGTCGACGAGCAGTACTTC.

The chain employs TRBV4-1 and TRBJ2-1; 7 bases line up with TRBD1. The CDR3 totals 15 residues. J gave up 0 bases and V 6 bases, and 5 bases lay outside the gene matches. In germline, CDR1 is MGHRA, CDR2 YSYEKL. The CDR3 DNA is TGCGCCAGCAGTTTGGGACAGACCTCCTACAATGAGCAGTTCTTC. Translated, it gives CASSLGQTSYNEQFF.

The chain links TRBV28 to TRBJ2-5; 14 nucleotides align to TRBD2. CDR1 is MDHEN and CDR2 is SYDVKM in the germline V gene. V was clipped by 2 bases and J by 4 bases; unmatched bases: 9. The CDR3 has 18 residues. CDR3 in amino acids: CASSLALGLAGALETQYF. CDR3 nucleotide sequence: TGTGCCAGCAGTTTAGCCCTGGGACTAGCGGGAGCGTTAGAGACCCAGTACTTC.